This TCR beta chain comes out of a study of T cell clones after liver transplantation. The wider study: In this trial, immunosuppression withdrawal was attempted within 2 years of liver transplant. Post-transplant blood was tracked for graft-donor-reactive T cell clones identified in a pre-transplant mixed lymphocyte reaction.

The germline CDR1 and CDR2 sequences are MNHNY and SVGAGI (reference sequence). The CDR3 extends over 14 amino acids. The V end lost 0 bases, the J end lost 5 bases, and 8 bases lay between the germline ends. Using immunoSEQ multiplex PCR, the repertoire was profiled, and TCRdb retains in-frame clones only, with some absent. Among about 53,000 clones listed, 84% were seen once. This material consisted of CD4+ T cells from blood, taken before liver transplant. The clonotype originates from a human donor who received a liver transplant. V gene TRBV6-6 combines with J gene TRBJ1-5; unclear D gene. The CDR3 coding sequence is TGTGCCAGCAGTTACTCGATCGGGGATCAGCCCCAGCATTTT. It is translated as CASSYSIGDQPQHF.